This T cell receptor (beta chain) was recovered during a study of molecular identifiers for immune sequencing clone quantification. The bulk TCR libraries were made with methods described before and with listed TCR primers. TCRdb processed the PCR reads anew with MiXCR; each CDR3 protein has one entry. The repertoire holds more than 95,000 distinct CDR3 sequences, with around 24% as singletons. This clonotype was recorded many times. Antigen: not known. Sorted naive CD8 T cells were those defined as CD8+CD4-CCR7+CD45RA+. Study-wide points: Jurkat TCR RNA spiked in from one cell could reportedly be detected among approximately 980,000 naive cells. Clones above 20 RNA copies contained over 98% of effector molecules and under 1% of naive molecules.

V trimming: 5 bases; J trimming: 5 bases; junction bases outside the gene matches: 10. Germline V lookup: CDR1 SEHNR, CDR2 FQNEAQ (reference sequence). The CDR3 spans 15 residues. This TCR was sampled from a human donor in good health. Some libraries in this study had Jurkat cell RNA spiked in. The sequenced material came from naive CD8+ T cells from blood, with Jurkat cell RNA spiked in. Specified subset: FACS-sorted CD8+CD4-CCR7+CD45RA+ naive T cells. The gene calls are TRBV7-9 and TRBJ1-1; 8 bases fit TRBD1. The CDR3 loop reads CASSPPATGVTEAFF. Here the CDR3 DNA reads TGTGCCAGCAGCCCGCCGGCGACAGGGGTGACTGAAGCTTTCTTT.